This T cell receptor beta chain emerged from a study of OX40 agonist ivuxolimab in advanced cancers. Study-wide context: Males comprised roughly four fifths of the group, whose mean age was around 62 years (range 23 to 79).

Sequenced by immunoSEQ multiplex PCR; TCRdb stores in-frame clones only, minus some. The table includes 42,000 or so clones, 80% to 90% detected once. Germline V gene data show CDR1 as SEHNR and CDR2 as FQNEAQ (reference sequence). V lost 5 bases to trimming and J lost 2 bases, with 14 bases between them. The CDR3 covers 15 residues. The TCR sequence derives from an adult with an advanced solid tumor such as melanoma, head and neck, liver or kidney cancer. This chain connects TRBV7-9 to TRBJ2-3; D unclear. This specimen consisted of CD4+ or CD8+ T cells sorted from blood, obtained in a trial of the OX40 agonist ivuxolimab. The CDR3 nucleotides read TGTGCCAGCAGCCTAGGACGGATTAACACAGATACGCAGTATTTT. It is translated as CASSLGRINTDTQYF.